The T cell receptor (beta chain) described here comes from a study of blood T cell repertoires in COVID-19. Study summary: Researchers got acute and convalescent COVID-19 samples from the United States, Italy and Spain.

Authors' analysis steps: Quantification of nucleated cells was approximated via reference gene primer amplification. The table came from immunoSEQ multiplex PCR; TCRdb's copy has only in-frame clones and leaves some out. For V, J and clone size, that table is used; D and trimming come from the DNA. This sample carries some 150,000 clones, almost 85% of them seen once, and the ten largest clones take 6% to 9%. The trim removed 6 bases at V and 10 bases at J, leaving 5 bases unmatched. Germline CDR1 reads MRHNA; CDR2 reads SNTAGT. This CDR3 contains 12 residues. Sequences were obtained from peripheral blood. The chain has TRBV6-4 and TRBJ2-1; TRBD1 agrees at 8 bases. This clonotype originated in a man aged 40-50 years who had recovered from COVID-19. The CDR3 DNA sequence: TGTGCCAGCAGCTTTACAGGGGGGGAGCAGTTCTTC. It codes for CASSFTGGEQFF.